Following are 21 T cell receptor beta chains from one sample sequenced in a study of blood T cell repertoires in COVID-19. Sequencing was performed with immunoSEQ multiplex PCR; in TCRdb, only in-frame clones are kept and a portion is missing. The sample lists approximately 99,000 clones; about 90% were seen once. What was sequenced was peripheral blood. These receptors came from a human donor in a cohort sampled during active COVID-19.

Here the CDR3 reads CASSFRLAGLTGELFF. DNA of the CDR3: TGTGCCAGCAGCTTTAGACTAGCGGGCCTCACCGGGGAGCTGTTTTTT. The chain uses TRBV5-4 and TRBJ2-2; 10 positions agree with TRBD2. The CDR3 is made up of 16 amino acids. Unmatched junction bases numbered 5, after V lost 2 bases and J lost 4 bases. Looked up from germline, CDR1 is SGHNT and CDR2 is YYREEE (reference sequence).

The chain has TRBV5-1 and TRBJ2-4; 8 bases are a match to TRBD1. V lost 3 bases and J lost 3; bases outside the gene matches: 14. The CDR3 totals 18 residues. Germline-derived CDR1 and CDR2 are SGHRS and YFSETQ. CDR3 in amino acids: CASSWEKDREDHKNIQYF. DNA for the CDR3: TGCGCCAGCAGCTGGGAGAAGGACAGGGAAGATCACAAAAACATTCAGTACTTC.

The chain carries TRBV19 and TRBJ2-7, with 11 bases that match TRBD2. The CDR3 covers 19 residues. CDR1 is LNHDA and CDR2 is SQIVND in the germline V gene (reference sequence). With 1 base clipped from V and 3 bases from J, the junction kept 14 bases outside the gene matches. The CDR3: CASSIGLLAGVNSDYEQYF. CDR3 bases: TGTGCCAGTAGTATAGGTTTACTAGCGGGAGTAAACAGTGACTACGAGCAGTACTTC.

This clone was recorded a few times. This chain joins TRBV19 and TRBJ1-5; possible D gene TRBD1, 5 bases. Between the trimmed V and J ends, which lost 2 bases and 5 bases, there was a span of 13 bases. The CDR3 consists of 15 residues. Germline CDR1 reads LNHDA; CDR2 reads SQIVND (reference sequence). The CDR3 DNA sequence: TGTGCCAGTAGTATATGGGGCGGTAGTGATCAGCCCCAGCATTTT. As protein: CASSIWGGSDQPQHF.

The V and J genes are TRBV6-5 and TRBJ1-2, with a tentative D call TRBD1 (6 bases). The CDR3 covers 12 residues. The germline CDR1 and CDR2 sequences are MNHEY and SVGAGI. Trimming removed 6 bases from V and 5 bases from J, with 10 bases in between. The CDR3 region has the DNA TGTGCCAGCAGAGCAACAGGGTATGGCTACACCTTC. Protein: CASRATGYGYTF.

The J gene is TRBJ1-5, the V gene TRBV7-2; TRBD1 is a possible D gene (6 bases). The CDR3 spans 15 residues. Between the trimmed V and J ends, which lost 1 base and 3 bases, there was a span of 10 bases. Germline lookup yields CDR1 SGHTA and CDR2 FQGNSA. CDR3 DNA sequence: TGTGCCAGCAGCTTAGTTGCGGGGGCCAATCAGCCCCAGCATTTT. Its protein is CASSLVAGANQPQHF.

The CDR3 region has the DNA TGTGCCAGCAGGGGGGGACTAGCGGGAGCAGAGACCCAGTACTTC. Translating gives CASRGGLAGAETQYF. This rearrangement joins TRBV2 to TRBJ2-5; 14 bases line up with TRBD2. Germline CDR1 is SNHLY and CDR2 is FYNNEI. Losses at the gene ends were 6 bases for V and 4 bases for J; bases not matched to a gene: 4. This CDR3 spans 15 amino acids.

V usage is TRBV3-1 (or the pseudogene TRBV3-2) and J usage is TRBJ2-7, with 7 bases matching TRBD2. The germline V gene has CDR1 LGHDT and CDR2 YNNKEL (reference sequence). Trimming removed 0 bases from V and 4 bases from J; junction bases left unmatched: 12. This CDR3 comprises 17 residues. Written as DNA, the CDR3 is TGTGCCAGCAGCCAAGATCTTCCGGGGAGGGTTCGGTACGAGCAGTACTTC. Protein: CASSQDLPGRVRYEQYF.

The rearrangement joins TRBV6-6 to TRBJ1-6; tentative D call: TRBD1 (5 bases). This CDR3 spans 16 amino acids. Deletions cut 5 bases from V and 7 bases from J, with 18 bases between. Germline V gene sequence: CDR1 MNHNY, CDR2 SVGAGI (reference sequence). CDR3 coding DNA: TGTGCCAGCAGTAACCGACCGGGACTGACGAATTCACCCCTCCACTTT. This translates into CASSNRPGLTNSPLHF.

For the CDR3, the DNA is TGTGCCAGCAGCGGAGTTCTGTGGGAGACCCAGTACTTC. It yields the protein CASSGVLWETQYF. The chain is built from TRBV6-5 and TRBJ2-5; D not resolved. The CDR3 has 13 amino acids. V shed 6 bases and J shed 5 bases, with 13 bases lying between them. Germline V gene lookup returns CDR1 MNHEY and CDR2 SVGAGI.

V and J are TRBV28 and TRBJ2-5; 13 bases line up with TRBD2. This CDR3 region has 15 residues. With 5 bases clipped from V and 9 bases from J, the junction kept 9 bases outside the gene matches. CDR1 and CDR2 from the germline V gene are MDHEN and SYDVKM. DNA of the CDR3: TGTGCCAGCAGTCCGGGACTAGCGGGGACTTTGCCCCAGTACTTC. Its protein product is CASSPGLAGTLPQYF.

The chain employs TRBV10-3 and TRBJ2-7, with D possibly TRBD2 on 6 matching bases. Trimming stripped 1 base from V and 3 bases from J, with 16 bases between. Germline CDR1 is ENHRY and CDR2 is SYGVKD. The CDR3 covers 16 residues. CDR3 sequence reads: CAISEFGVAEGYEQYF. In nucleotides, the CDR3 is TGTGCCATCAGTGAGTTCGGAGTAGCGGAGGGCTACGAGCAGTACTTC.

This clone was detected once. This chain connects TRBV7-9 to TRBJ2-3; 7 nucleotides agree with TRBD1. The CDR3 sequence is 13 residues long. Losses at the gene ends were 9 bases for V and 6 bases for J; bases not matched to a gene: 9. Germline-derived CDR1 and CDR2 are SEHNR and FQNEAQ (reference sequence). CDR3 DNA: TGTGCCAGTAAGACAGGGCCTGGGGATACGCAGTATTTT. Encoded protein: CASKTGPGDTQYF.

This clone came up a few times. J is TRBJ1-5 and V is TRBV10-1; TRBD1 is a possible D gene (6 bases). The germline CDR1 and CDR2 sequences are WNHNN and SYGVQD (reference sequence). The length of the CDR3 is 15 residues. V lost 6 bases, J lost 7 bases, and 19 bases lay in between. The CDR3 nucleotides are TGCGCCAGCAGCCTTTACAGGGAGTTGGACCAGCCCCAGCATTTT. Translation gives CASSLYRELDQPQHF.

This clone has just one count. This chain's CDR3 is CASSTNRGDTQYF. In DNA, the CDR3 is TGTGCCAGCAGCACAAATAGAGGGGATACGCAGTATTTT. The chain recombines TRBV5-4 with TRBJ2-3; TRBD2 is a possible D gene (5 bases). The germline V gene encodes CDR1 SGHNT and CDR2 YYREEE (reference sequence). The V gene lost 4 bases and the J gene lost 6 bases, with 12 bases spanning the gap. The CDR3 runs 13 residues.

This clone has only a few counts. This chain links TRBV7-9 with TRBJ2-1; D might be TRBD2 (6 bases). This CDR3 region has 15 residues. Looked up from germline, CDR1 is SEHNR and CDR2 is FQNEAQ (reference sequence). The V and J ends lost 5 bases and 4 bases respectively, with 15 bases between them. CDR3 amino acids: CASSPAGPGYNEQFF. CDR3 sequence (DNA): TGTGCCAGCAGCCCCGCGGGGCCGGGTTACAATGAGCAGTTCTTC.

The V call is TRBV7-2, the J call TRBJ2-3; 9 nucleotides agree with TRBD2. V shed 1 base and J 4 bases; nucleotides not matched to a gene: 6. Germline V gene data show CDR1 as SGHTA and CDR2 as FQGNSA. The CDR3 consists of 16 residues. The CDR3 is CASSLVPRGGADTQYF. CDR3 coding DNA: TGTGCCAGCAGCTTAGTTCCGCGGGGGGGCGCAGATACGCAGTATTTT.

The chain combines TRBV7-2 with TRBJ2-3, with 11 bases lining up with TRBD2. The V segment lost 5 bases and the J segment 3 bases; nucleotides outside the gene matches: 1. Germline-derived CDR1 and CDR2 are SGHTA and FQGNSA. This CDR3 comprises 14 residues. For the CDR3, the DNA is TGTGCCAGCAGCACTAGCGGGGGAACAGATACGCAGTATTTT. Its translation is CASSTSGGTDTQYF.

This chain connects TRBV19 to TRBJ2-4, with D perhaps matching TRBD1 (6 bases). This CDR3 contains 15 residues. In germline, CDR1 is LNHDA, CDR2 SQIVND (reference sequence). V was trimmed by 5 bases and J by 8 bases, leaving 19 bases between them. Here the CDR3 DNA reads TGTGCCAGTAGTCCCGAGAGAGGGGGTAATGACATTCAGTACTTC. Its protein is CASSPERGGNDIQYF.

V gene TRBV9 combines with J gene TRBJ1-6; tentatively, D is TRBD1 (6 bases). V was cut by 2 bases and J by 8 bases, with 17 bases left in between. The length of the CDR3 is 16 residues. CDR1 is SGDLS and CDR2 is YYNGEE in the germline V gene. In nucleotides, the CDR3 is TGTGCCAGCAGCGTGGGGCAGGGGCTTTTACATTCACCCCTCCACTTT. This encodes CASSVGQGLLHSPLHF. Supplemented by reference TRBV9 and TRBJ1-6, the full variable domain reads DSGVTQTPKHLITATGQRVTLRCSPRSGDLSVYWYQQSLDQGLQFLIQYYNGEERAKGNILERFSAQQFPDLHSELNLSSLELGDSALYFCASSVGQGLLHSPLHFGNGTRLTVT.

V gene TRBV6-5 combines with J gene TRBJ1-6; TRBD1 is a possible D gene (5 bases). The CDR3 has 15 amino acids. Trimming pared 0 bases from V and 8 bases from J, leaving 11 bases between. Germline assignment: CDR1 MNHEY and CDR2 SVGAGI. As DNA, the CDR3 is TGTGCCAGCAGTTACTCCCCAGGGTCGGATTCACCCCTCCACTTT. Encoded protein: CASSYSPGSDSPLHF.